A selection of T cell receptor beta chains follows, all from one sample in a study of blood T cell repertoires in COVID-19. Only in-frame clones appear in the TCRdb table, and some are missing; sequencing was by immunoSEQ multiplex PCR. Among fewer than 250,000 clones listed, around 90% were seen once. Sequenced sample: PBMCs or T cells enriched from blood (not recorded which). Receptor source: a woman aged 45 to 65 with acute COVID-19. Each CDR3 is given with its conserved first and last residue. A D gene is named only where the DNA matches it firmly. Where a row states a size, it is once, few, many or the class of an expanded clone; other rows omit it.

d_gene	v_gene	j_gene	abundance	CDR3aa	CDR3nt
TRBD2	TRBV10-3	TRBJ2-7	-	CAIRGLAAYEQYF	TGTGCCATCAGGGGACTAGCGGCCTACGAGCAGTACTTC
-	TRBV19	TRBJ1-6	-	CASSRASTEAYSPLHF	TGTGCCAGTAGTAGAGCCTCGACGGAGGCGTATTCACCCCTCCACTTT
TRBD2	TRBV5-1	TRBJ2-1	-	CASSLESGSYNEQFF	TGCGCCAGCAGCTTGGAAAGCGGGAGCTACAATGAGCAGTTCTTC
TRBD1	TRBV7-8	TRBJ1-4	-	CASSPPTGTNEKLFF	TGTGCCAGCAGCCCACCGACAGGGACTAATGAAAAACTGTTTTTT
-	TRBV18	TRBJ1-5	-	CASSPYGRDSNQPQHF	TGTGCCAGCTCACCCTACGGTCGAGATAGCAATCAGCCCCAGCATTTT
-	TRBV27	TRBJ1-1	-	CASSFLSSGDTEAFF	TGTGCCAGCAGTTTTCTGAGTTCAGGGGACACTGAAGCTTTCTTT
-	TRBV28	TRBJ1-5	-	CASKTGGLREPQHF	TGTGCCAGCAAGACCGGGGGGCTTCGCGAGCCCCAGCATTTT
-	TRBV7-3	TRBJ2-5	few	CASSLTGGQETQYF	TGTGCCAGCAGCTTAACAGGGGGTCAAGAGACCCAGTACTTC
-	TRBV28	TRBJ2-7	-	CASLSPGYSYEQYF	TGTGCCAGCCTCTCTCCAGGGTACTCCTACGAGCAGTACTTC
TRBD1	TRBV27	TRBJ2-7	-	CASSPTTRTGGEQYF	TGTGCCAGCAGTCCCACGACCCGTACAGGGGGAGAGCAGTACTTC
-	TRBV7-6	TRBJ1-4	-	CASSLVSPGGNEKLFF	TGTGCCAGCAGCTTAGTCTCGCCGGGGGGAAATGAAAAACTGTTTTTT
-	TRBV13	TRBJ2-7	-	CASSSAGGWQYF	TGTGCCAGCAGCTCGGCAGGGGGGTGGCAGTACTTC
TRBD1	TRBV11-3	TRBJ2-1	-	CASARDRGYNEQFF	TGTGCCAGCGCTAGGGACAGGGGTTACAATGAGCAGTTCTTC
-	TRBV5-1	TRBJ1-2	-	CASSLAWQGYGYTF	TGCGCCAGCAGCTTGGCATGGCAGGGATATGGCTACACCTTC
-	TRBV10-3	TRBJ2-3	-	CAIRGLGTDTQYF	TGTGCCATCAGAGGCCTAGGTACAGATACGCAGTATTTT
TRBD2	TRBV19	TRBJ2-1	once	CASSLSTSGIRFYNEQFF	TGTGCCAGTAGTTTATCTACTAGCGGGATCAGATTCTACAATGAGCAGTTCTTC
TRBD2	TRBV5-1	TRBJ2-1	-	CASEPGLADNEQFF	TGCGCCAGTGAACCGGGACTAGCAGACAATGAGCAGTTCTTC
TRBD2	TRBV7-2	TRBJ2-7	few	CASSSGGGTEQYF	TGTGCCAGCAGCTCCGGGGGGGGGACCGAGCAGTACTTC
-	TRBV27	TRBJ2-7	few	CASSLAGDSYEQYF	TGTGCCAGCAGTTTAGCAGGCGACTCCTACGAGCAGTACTTC
TRBD1	TRBV28	TRBJ1-5	-	CASRSDREAQHF	TGTGCCAGCAGGTCAGACAGGGAGGCCCAGCATTTT
-	TRBV5-1	TRBJ2-1	-	CASGPVWGAGNGEQFF	TGCGCCAGCGGGCCAGTGTGGGGTGCGGGCAACGGTGAGCAGTTCTTC
-	TRBV28	TRBJ1-4	-	CASSLYVGETNEKLFF	TGTGCCAGCAGTTTATACGTAGGGGAAACTAATGAAAAACTGTTTTTT
TRBD2	TRBV5-1	TRBJ2-7	-	CASSFGGEREQYF	TGCGCCAGCAGCTTTGGGGGGGAGCGGGAGCAGTACTTC
-	TRBV5-5	TRBJ2-3	-	CASSPSPTSTDTQYF	TGTGCCAGCAGCCCCTCGCCAACTAGCACAGATACGCAGTATTTT
-	TRBV18	TRBJ1-5	-	CASSPRRDHQPQHF	TGTGCCAGCTCACCAAGGAGGGATCATCAGCCCCAGCATTTT
TRBD2	TRBV23-1	TRBJ2-5	-	CASSQGGGREETQYF	TGCGCCAGCAGTCAAGGCGGGGGGAGAGAAGAGACCCAGTACTTC
-	TRBV7-2	TRBJ2-1	-	CASSYWRDPYNEQFF	TGTGCCAGCAGCTATTGGCGGGACCCCTACAATGAGCAGTTCTTC
-	TRBV7-2	TRBJ2-1	-	CASSPQAGELGEQFF	TGTGCCAGCAGCCCCCAGGCCGGGGAGCTCGGTGAGCAGTTCTTC
TRBD2	TRBV19	TRBJ2-5	many	CASSMRASGRMKQETQYF	TGTGCCAGTAGTATGAGGGCTAGCGGGAGGATGAAGCAAGAGACCCAGTACTTC
-	TRBV19	TRBJ1-3	once	CASSIGGSGNTIYF	TGTGCCAGTAGTATCGGAGGCTCTGGAAACACCATATATTTT
TRBD1	TRBV5-4	TRBJ2-7	-	CASSFDRGYEQYF	TGTGCCAGCAGCTTTGACAGGGGCTACGAGCAGTACTTC
TRBD1	TRBV5-6	TRBJ2-7	-	CASSLRGTGVSYEQYF	TGTGCCAGCAGCTTGCGGGGGACAGGGGTCTCCTACGAGCAGTACTTC
-	TRBV7-9	TRBJ1-3	-	CATVNRLSSGNTIYF	TGTGCCACCGTAAATCGGTTAAGCTCTGGAAACACCATATATTTT
-	TRBV27	TRBJ2-5	once	CASSLSAGQSLGETQYF	TGTGCCAGCAGTTTATCGGCGGGACAGAGCCTGGGGGAGACCCAGTACTTC
-	TRBV3-1/TRBV3-2	TRBJ2-7	-	CASSHHSYEQYF	TGTGCCAGCAGCCACCACTCCTACGAGCAGTACTTC
TRBD2	TRBV28	TRBJ2-7	-	CASIAGVSYEQYF	TGTGCCAGCATAGCGGGGGTCTCCTACGAGCAGTACTTC
-	TRBV7-2	TRBJ2-7	-	CASSLKEGYEQYF	TGTGCCAGCAGCTTGAAGGAGGGCTACGAGCAGTACTTC
-	TRBV9	TRBJ2-3	-	CASSDSGSLGITQYF	TGTGCCAGCAGCGATTCGGGATCCTTGGGTATAACGCAGTATTTT
-	TRBV10-3	TRBJ2-3	-	CAMGGTGDTQYF	TGTGCCATGGGAGGAACGGGAGATACGCAGTATTTT
-	TRBV9	TRBJ2-1	-	CASSALGGSSYNEQFF	TGTGCCAGCAGCGCCCTCGGAGGTTCCTCCTACAATGAGCAGTTCTTC
TRBD2	TRBV5-4	TRBJ2-7	-	CASSLGGRAYEQYF	TGTGCCAGCAGCTTGGGCGGGAGGGCCTACGAGCAGTACTTC